Detailed here is one T cell receptor (beta chain). This clonotype has a count of ten or more. Its antigen is still unknown. Base qualities are not at hand, and no much larger clone is one base apart. Lymph node samples were obtained from the axillary draining lymph nodes of breast cancer patients. The data stem from a study of breast tumors, draining lymph nodes, adjacent tissues (TCRdb year 2016). General notes on the study: The study compared TCR beta repertoires across tumor, adjacent nontumor tissue and axillary lymph nodes from breast cancer patients. The study was designed to assess the relationships and possible T-cell exchange between tumor, surrounding tissue and draining lymph node repertoires in human breast cancer. Broad study findings and their caveats: The data were considered consistent with most tumor T cells being derived from the lymph node and subsequently expanding within tumor tissue. Rather than being directly demonstrated, the conclusion that tumor T cells originate in lymph nodes was presented as consistent with a hypothesis. Tumors showed preferential V and J gene usage, and their T-cell repertoire diversity fell below that of lymph nodes yet above that of nontumor tissue. In luminal-like breast cancer, tumor and nontumor tissue repertoires resembled each other significantly more than in basal-like breast cancer.

TCRdb records Illumina HiSeq 2000 as the sequencer. Multiplex PCR amplification was used to generate the TCR beta chain libraries. High-throughput sequencing was used to analyze the amplified TCR beta chain products. Starting from the raw public reads, TCRdb applied fastp trimming at Q25, assembled clones with MiXCR and retained in-frame beta chains. CDR3 protein duplicates are merged, each entry listing the most common genes and DNA. Present in this sample are around 130,000 distinct CDR3 sequences, about 20% of which were seen just once. About 2.2% of the sample comes from the top ten. The germline V gene encodes CDR1 SGHTA and CDR2 FQGNSA. V is cut back by 4 bases and J by 14 bases, with 10 bases in the junction unmatched. The CDR3 covers 13 residues, taking in both the cysteine and the phenylalanine. Of the read, only the CDR3 DNA is kept; its 39 bases are in frame from base 1.

The V and J segments used are TRBV7-2 and TRBJ2-1; TRBD2 aligns with 8 central bases. Material for sequencing was axillary lymph node tissue. The clonotype originates from a female donor with breast cancer. Some clones in this sample may be carry-over from other donors' samples. Here the CDR3 is given as CASSSSPSGSEFF. In nucleotide form, the sequence is TGTGCCAGCAGCTCTAGCCCGAGCGGGAGTGAGTTCTTC. With the rest looked up from the reference TRBV7-2 and TRBJ2-1 genes rather than sequenced, the full variable domain is GAGVSQSPSNKVTEKGKDVELRCDPISGHTALYWYRQSLGQGLEFLIYFQGNSAPDKSGLPSDRFSAERTGGSVSTLTIQRTQQEDSAVYLCASSSSPSGSEFFGPGTRLTVL.